This T cell receptor beta chain is from a study of cytomegalovirus exposure and HLA in healthy donors. Comments on this clone: Its antigen remains unknown.

A multiplex PCR was run with 60 Vbeta primers and 13 Jbeta primers. Generated by immunoSEQ multiplex PCR, the TCRdb table keeps only in-frame clones and is missing some. The data include about 99,000 clones; the top ten clones carry about 3%. Findings of the study overall: Associated with cytomegalovirus, according to the listing, were fewer than 200 TCR beta chains. Segments of the TCR beta V type were, in most cases, productive about 90% or about 30% of the time in an earlier analysis.

The source material was PBMCs. The sequence derives from a man aged 35 to 55 in good health and CMV-seronegative.

CDR3 loop: CASSPRGSSPLHF. CDR3 nucleotides: TGTGCCAGCAGCCCAAGGGGGAGTTCACCCCTCCACTTT. The chain joins TRBV14 to TRBJ1-6; a possible D gene is TRBD1 (6 bases). This CDR3 comprises 13 residues. Trimming stripped 4 bases from V and 9 bases from J, with 10 bases between. Germline lookup yields CDR1 SGHDN and CDR2 FVKESK.